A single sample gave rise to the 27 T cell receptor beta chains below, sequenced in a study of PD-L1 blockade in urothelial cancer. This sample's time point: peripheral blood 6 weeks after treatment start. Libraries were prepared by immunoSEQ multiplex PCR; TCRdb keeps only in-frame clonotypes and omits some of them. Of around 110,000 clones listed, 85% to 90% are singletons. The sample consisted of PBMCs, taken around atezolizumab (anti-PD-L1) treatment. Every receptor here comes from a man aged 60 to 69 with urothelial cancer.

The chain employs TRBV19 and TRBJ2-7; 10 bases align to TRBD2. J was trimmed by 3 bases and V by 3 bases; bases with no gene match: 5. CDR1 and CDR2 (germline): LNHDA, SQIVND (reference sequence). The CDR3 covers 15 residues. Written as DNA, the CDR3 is TGTGCCAGTAGTATCGTTCTAGCGGGAGTCTACGAGCAGTACTTC. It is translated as CASSIVLAGVYEQYF.

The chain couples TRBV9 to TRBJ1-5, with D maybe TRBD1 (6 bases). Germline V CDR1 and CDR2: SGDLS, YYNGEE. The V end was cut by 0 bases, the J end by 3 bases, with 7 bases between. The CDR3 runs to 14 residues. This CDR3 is CASSVGTVNQPQHF. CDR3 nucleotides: TGTGCCAGCAGCGTAGGGACAGTCAATCAGCCCCAGCATTTT. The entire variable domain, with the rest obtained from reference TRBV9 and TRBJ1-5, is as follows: DSGVTQTPKHLITATGQRVTLRCSPRSGDLSVYWYQQSLDQGLQFLIQYYNGEERAKGNILERFSAQQFPDLHSELNLSSLELGDSALYFCASSVGTVNQPQHFGDGTRLSIL.

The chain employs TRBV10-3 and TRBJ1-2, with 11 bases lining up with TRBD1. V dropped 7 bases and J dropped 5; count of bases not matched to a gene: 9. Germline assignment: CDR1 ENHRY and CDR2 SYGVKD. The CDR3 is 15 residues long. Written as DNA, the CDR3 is TGTGCCATCACCGGAAACGGACAGGGGGCATATGGCTACACCTTC. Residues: CAITGNGQGAYGYTF.

The CDR3 bases are TGTGCCAGCAGTGACCAGACAGGGGCCGATGAAAAACTGTTTTTT. It is translated as CASSDQTGADEKLFF. The V gene is TRBV25-1, the J gene TRBJ1-4, with TRBD1 matching over 8 bases. V lost 3 bases, J lost 6 bases, and 6 bases stayed unmatched. The CDR3 has 15 amino acids. Germline loops: CDR1 MGHDK, CDR2 SYGVNS.

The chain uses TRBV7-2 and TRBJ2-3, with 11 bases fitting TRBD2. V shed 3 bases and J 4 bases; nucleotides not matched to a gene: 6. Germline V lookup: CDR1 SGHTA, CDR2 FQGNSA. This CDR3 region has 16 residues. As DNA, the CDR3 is TGTGCCAGCAGCTTGACTAGCGGGACCTTCCCAGATACGCAGTATTTT. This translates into CASSLTSGTFPDTQYF.

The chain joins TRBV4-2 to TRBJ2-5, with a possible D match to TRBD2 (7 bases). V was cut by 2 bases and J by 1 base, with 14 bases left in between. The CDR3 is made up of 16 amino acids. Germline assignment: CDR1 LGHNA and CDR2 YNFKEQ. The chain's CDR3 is CASSQSTGRGQETQYF. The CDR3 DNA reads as TGTGCCAGCAGCCAATCAACAGGGAGGGGCCAAGAGACCCAGTACTTC.

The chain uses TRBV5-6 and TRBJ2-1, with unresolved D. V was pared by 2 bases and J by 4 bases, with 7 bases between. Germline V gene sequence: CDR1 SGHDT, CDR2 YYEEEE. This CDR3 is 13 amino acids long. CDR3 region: CASSLKTYNEQFF. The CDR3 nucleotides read TGTGCCAGCAGCTTAAAGACTTACAATGAGCAGTTCTTC.

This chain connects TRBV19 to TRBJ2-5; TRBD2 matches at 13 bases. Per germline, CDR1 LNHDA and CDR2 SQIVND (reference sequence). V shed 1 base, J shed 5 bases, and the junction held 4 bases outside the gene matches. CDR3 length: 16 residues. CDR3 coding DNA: TGTGCCAGTAGTATAGGCGGACTAGCGGGGGAGGAGACCCAGTACTTC. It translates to CASSIGGLAGEETQYF.

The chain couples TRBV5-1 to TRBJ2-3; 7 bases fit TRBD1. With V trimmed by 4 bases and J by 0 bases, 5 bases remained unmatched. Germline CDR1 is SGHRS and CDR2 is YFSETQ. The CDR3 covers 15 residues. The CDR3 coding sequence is TGCGCCAGCAGCCGAACAGGGGCGAGCACAGATACGCAGTATTTT. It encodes CASSRTGASTDTQYF.

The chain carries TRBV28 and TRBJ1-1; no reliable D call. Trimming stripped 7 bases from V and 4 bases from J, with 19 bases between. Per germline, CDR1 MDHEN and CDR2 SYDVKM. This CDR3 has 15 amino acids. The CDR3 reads CASTNHDGVTTEAFF. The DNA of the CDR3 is TGTGCCAGCACCAACCACGACGGGGTGACCACTGAAGCTTTCTTT.

CDR3 sequence (DNA): TGTGCCAGCAGCCTCTATCCCCGCACAGATACGCAGTATTTT. Translated, it gives CASSLYPRTDTQYF. The chain combines TRBV7-2 with TRBJ2-3; no clear D. The CDR3 loop spans 14 amino acids. Germline V CDR1 and CDR2: SGHTA, FQGNSA. V was shortened by 5 bases and J by 1 base, with 10 bases between the two germline ends.

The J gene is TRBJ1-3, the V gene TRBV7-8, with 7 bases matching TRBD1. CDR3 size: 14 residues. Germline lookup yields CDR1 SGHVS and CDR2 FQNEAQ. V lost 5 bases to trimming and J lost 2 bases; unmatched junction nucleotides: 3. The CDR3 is CASSRTGAGNTIYF. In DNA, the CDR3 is TGTGCCAGCAGCCGGACAGGAGCTGGAAACACCATATATTTT. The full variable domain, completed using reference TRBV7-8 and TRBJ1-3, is GAGVSQSPRYKVAKRGQDVALRCDPISGHVSLFWYQQALGQGPEFLTYFQNEAQLDKSGLPSDRFFAERPEGSVSTLKIQRTQQEDSAVYLCASSRTGAGNTIYFGEGSWLTVV.

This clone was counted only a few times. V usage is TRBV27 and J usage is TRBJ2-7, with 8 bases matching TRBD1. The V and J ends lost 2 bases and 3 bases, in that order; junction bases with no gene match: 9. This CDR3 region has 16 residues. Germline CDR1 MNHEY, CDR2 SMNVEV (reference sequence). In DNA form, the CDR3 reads TGTGCCAGCAGTTTACAGTCCCAGGGGGCCCTCTACGAGCAGTACTTC. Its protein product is CASSLQSQGALYEQYF.

The DNA for the CDR3 is TGTGCCAGCAGCCCCCGCCCGAATAGCGGGGGTGATCCCTACGAGCAGTACTTC. Amino acids: CASSPRPNSGGDPYEQYF. The chain uses TRBV13 and TRBJ2-7; TRBD2 matches 9 bases. CDR1 PRHDT and CDR2 FYEKMQ come from the germline V gene (reference sequence). The J segment lost 2 bases and the V segment lost 5 bases, leaving 16 bases of the junction unmatched. This CDR3 comprises 18 residues.

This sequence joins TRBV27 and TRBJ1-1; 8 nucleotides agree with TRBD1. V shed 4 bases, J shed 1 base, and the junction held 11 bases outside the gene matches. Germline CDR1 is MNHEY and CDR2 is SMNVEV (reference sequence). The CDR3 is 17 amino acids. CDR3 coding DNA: TGTGCCAGCAGTTCCCCGCCAGGGGGCGGGCGGAACACTGAAGCTTTCTTT. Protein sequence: CASSSPPGGGRNTEAFF.

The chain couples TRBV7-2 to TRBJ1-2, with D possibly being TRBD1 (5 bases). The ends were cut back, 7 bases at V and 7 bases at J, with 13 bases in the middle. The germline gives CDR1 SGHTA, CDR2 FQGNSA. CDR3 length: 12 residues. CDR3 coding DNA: TGTGCCAGCACCTCAGCGGGGGGTGGCTACACCTTC. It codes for CASTSAGGGYTF. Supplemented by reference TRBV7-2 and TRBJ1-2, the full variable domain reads GAGVSQSPSNKVTEKGKDVELRCDPISGHTALYWYRQSLGQGLEFLIYFQGNSAPDKSGLPSDRFSAERTGGSVSTLTIQRTQQEDSAVYLCASTSAGGGYTFGSGTRLTVV.

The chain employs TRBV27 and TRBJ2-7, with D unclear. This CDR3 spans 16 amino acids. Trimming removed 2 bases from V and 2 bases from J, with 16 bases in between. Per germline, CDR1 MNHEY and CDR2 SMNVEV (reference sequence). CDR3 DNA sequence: TGTGCCAGCAGTTTAGGGTCAGGTCCCCCCACCTACGAGCAGTACTTC. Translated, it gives CASSLGSGPPTYEQYF.

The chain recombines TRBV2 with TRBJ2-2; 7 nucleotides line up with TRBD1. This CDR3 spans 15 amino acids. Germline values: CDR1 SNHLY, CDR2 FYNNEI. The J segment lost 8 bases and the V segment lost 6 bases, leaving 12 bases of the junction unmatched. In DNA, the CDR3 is TGTGCCAGCAGAGTAACAGGGGCTCCGAGGGGGGAGCTGTTTTTT. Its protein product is CASRVTGAPRGELFF.

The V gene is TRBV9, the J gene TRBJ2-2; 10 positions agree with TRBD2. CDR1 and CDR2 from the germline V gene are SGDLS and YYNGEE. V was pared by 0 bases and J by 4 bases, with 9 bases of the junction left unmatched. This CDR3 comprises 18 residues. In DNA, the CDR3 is TGTGCCAGCAGCGTAGCTCCAGCGGGGGGGCCGAGCACCGGGGAGCTGTTTTTT. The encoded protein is CASSVAPAGGPSTGELFF.

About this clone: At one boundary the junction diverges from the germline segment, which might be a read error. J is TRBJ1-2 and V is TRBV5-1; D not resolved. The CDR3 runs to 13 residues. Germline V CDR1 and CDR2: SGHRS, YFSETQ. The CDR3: CASSASLNSGYTF. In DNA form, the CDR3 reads TGCGCCAGCAGCGCCTCACTAAACTCTGGCTACACCTTC.

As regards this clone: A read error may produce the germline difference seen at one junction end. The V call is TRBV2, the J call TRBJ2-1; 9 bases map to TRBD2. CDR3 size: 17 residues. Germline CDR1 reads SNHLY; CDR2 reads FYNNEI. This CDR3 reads CASSESVAGVWYNEQLF. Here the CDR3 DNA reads TGTGCCAGCAGTGAGTCAGTAGCGGGAGTTTGGTACAATGAGCAGCTCTTC.

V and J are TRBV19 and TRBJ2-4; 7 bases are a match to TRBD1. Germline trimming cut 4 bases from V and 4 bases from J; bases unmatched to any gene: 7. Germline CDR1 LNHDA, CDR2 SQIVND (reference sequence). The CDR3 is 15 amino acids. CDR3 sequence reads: CASSTSGTAKNIQYF. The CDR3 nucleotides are TGTGCCAGTAGTACCTCCGGGACAGCAAAAAACATTCAGTACTTC.

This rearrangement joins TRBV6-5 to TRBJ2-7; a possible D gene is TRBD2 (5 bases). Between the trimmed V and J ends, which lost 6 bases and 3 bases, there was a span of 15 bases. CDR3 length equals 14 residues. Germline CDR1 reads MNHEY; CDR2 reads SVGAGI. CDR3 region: CASRGPDGIYEQYF. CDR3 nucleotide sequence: TGTGCCAGCAGGGGCCCGGACGGGATCTACGAGCAGTACTTC.

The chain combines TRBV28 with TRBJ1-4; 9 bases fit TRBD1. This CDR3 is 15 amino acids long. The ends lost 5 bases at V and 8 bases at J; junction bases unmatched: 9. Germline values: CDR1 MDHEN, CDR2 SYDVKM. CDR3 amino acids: CASSPPGQGNEKLFF. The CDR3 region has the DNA TGTGCCAGCAGTCCCCCGGGACAGGGTAACGAAAAACTGTTTTTT.

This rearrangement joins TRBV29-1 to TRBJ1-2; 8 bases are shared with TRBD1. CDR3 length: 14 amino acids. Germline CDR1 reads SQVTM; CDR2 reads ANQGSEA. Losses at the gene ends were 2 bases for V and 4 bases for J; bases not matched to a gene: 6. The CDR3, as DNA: TGCAGCGTTGAACGACAGGGGTTTAGCTATGGCTACACCTTC. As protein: CSVERQGFSYGYTF.

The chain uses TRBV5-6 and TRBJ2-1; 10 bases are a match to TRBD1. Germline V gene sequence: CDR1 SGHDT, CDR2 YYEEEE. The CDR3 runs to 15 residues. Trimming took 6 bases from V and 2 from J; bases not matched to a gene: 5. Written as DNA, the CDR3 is TGTGCCAGCACCCAGGGACAGGGGCCCTACAATGAGCAGTTCTTC. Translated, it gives CASTQGQGPYNEQFF.

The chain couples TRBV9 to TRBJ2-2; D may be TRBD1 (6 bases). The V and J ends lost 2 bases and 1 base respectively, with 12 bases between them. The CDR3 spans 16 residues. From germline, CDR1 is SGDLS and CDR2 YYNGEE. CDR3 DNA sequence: TGTGCCAGCAGCGTCCGGGACATCGGGAACACCGGGGAGCTGTTTTTT. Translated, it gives CASSVRDIGNTGELFF.